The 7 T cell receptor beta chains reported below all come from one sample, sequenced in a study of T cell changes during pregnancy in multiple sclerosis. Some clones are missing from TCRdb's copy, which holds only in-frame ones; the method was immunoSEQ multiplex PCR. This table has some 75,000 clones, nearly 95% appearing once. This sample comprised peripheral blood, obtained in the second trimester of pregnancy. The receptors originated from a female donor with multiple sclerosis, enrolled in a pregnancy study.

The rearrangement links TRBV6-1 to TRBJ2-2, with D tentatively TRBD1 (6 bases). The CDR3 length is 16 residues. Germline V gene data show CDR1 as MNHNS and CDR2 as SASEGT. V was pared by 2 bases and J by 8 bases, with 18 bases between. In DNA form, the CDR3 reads TGTGCCAGCAGTGAAAATCTTTCAGGGGCGGGTGGGGAGCTGTTTTTT. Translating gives CASSENLSGAGGELFF.

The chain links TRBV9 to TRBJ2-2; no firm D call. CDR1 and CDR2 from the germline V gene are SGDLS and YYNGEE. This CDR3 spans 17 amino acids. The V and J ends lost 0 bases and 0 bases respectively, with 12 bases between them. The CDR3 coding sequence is TGTGCCAGCAGCGTAGTGGTAAAACAGACGAACACCGGGGAGCTGTTTTTT. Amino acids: CASSVVVKQTNTGELFF.

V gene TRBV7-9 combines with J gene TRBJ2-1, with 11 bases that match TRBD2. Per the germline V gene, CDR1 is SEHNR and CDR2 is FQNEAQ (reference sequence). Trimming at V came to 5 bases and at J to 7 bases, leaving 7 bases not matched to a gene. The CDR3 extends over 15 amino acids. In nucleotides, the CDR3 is TGTGCCAGCAGCGATAGCTTAGCGGGGGGGAATGAGCAGTTCTTC. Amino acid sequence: CASSDSLAGGNEQFF. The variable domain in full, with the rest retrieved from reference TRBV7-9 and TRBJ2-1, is DTGVSQNPRHKITKRGQNVTFRCDPISEHNRLYWYRQTLGQGPEFLTYFQNEAQLEKSRLLSDRFSAERPKGSFSTLEIQRTEQGDSAMYLCASSDSLAGGNEQFFGPGTRLTVL.

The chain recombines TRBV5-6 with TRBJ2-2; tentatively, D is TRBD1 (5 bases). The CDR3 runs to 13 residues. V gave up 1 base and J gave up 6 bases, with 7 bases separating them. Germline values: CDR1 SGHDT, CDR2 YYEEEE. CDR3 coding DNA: TGTGCCAGCAGCTTGTCAGGGCCCGGGGAGCTGTTTTTT. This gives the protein CASSLSGPGELFF.

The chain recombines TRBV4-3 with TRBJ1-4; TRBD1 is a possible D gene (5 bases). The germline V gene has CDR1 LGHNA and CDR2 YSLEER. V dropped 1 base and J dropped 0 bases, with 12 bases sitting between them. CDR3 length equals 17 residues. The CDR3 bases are TGCGCCAGCAGCCAAGGGGCTTCAGGGACAACTAATGAAAAACTGTTTTTT. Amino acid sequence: CASSQGASGTTNEKLFF.

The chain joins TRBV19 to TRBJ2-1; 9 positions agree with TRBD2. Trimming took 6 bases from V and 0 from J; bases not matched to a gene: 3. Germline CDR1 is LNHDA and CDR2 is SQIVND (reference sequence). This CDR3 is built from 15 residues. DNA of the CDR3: TGTGCCAGTAGACTAGCGGGCGGCTCCTACAATGAGCAGTTCTTC. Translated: CASRLAGGSYNEQFF.

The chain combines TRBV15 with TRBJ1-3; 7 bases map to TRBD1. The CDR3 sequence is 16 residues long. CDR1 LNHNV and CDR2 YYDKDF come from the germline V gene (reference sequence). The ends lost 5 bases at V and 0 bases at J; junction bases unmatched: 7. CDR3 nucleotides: TGTGCCACCAGCGGCCGACAGGGCGGCTCTGGAAACACCATATATTTT. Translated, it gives CATSGRQGGSGNTIYF.